The TCR beta chain under discussion was sequenced for a study of cytomegalovirus exposure and HLA in healthy donors. Germline V gene data show CDR1 as LNHDA and CDR2 as SQIVND (reference sequence). The CDR3 runs to 17 residues. V shed 3 bases and J 4 bases; nucleotides not matched to a gene: 11. The PCR made use of 60 Vbeta and 13 Jbeta primers. Some clones are missing from TCRdb's copy, which holds only in-frame ones; the method was immunoSEQ multiplex PCR. The sample lists 100,000 to 150,000 clones; over 65% were seen once. The source is a man aged 30 to 45 in good health and CMV-seronegative. The chain links TRBV19 to TRBJ2-4; TRBD2 aligns across 8 bases. The sequenced sample consisted of PBMCs. The CDR3 protein is CASSMSPGGVRKNIQYF. The CDR3 DNA reads TGTGCCAGTAGTATGTCCCCGGGGGGGGTCCGAAAAAACATTCAGTACTTC.